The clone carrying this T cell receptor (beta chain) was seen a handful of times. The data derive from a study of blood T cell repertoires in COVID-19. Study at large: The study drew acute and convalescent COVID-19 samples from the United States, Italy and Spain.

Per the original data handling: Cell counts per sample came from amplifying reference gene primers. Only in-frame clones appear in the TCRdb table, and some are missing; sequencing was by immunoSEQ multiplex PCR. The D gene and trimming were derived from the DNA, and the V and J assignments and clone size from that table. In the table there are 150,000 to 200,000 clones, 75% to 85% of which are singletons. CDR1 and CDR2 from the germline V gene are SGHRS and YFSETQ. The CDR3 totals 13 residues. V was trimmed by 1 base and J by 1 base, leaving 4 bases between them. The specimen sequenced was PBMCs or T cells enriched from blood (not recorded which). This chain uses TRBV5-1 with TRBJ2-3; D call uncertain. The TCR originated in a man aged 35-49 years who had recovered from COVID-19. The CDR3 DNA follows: TGCGCCAGCAGCTTGCGGGGCACAGATACGCAGTATTTT. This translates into CASSLRGTDTQYF.